This is a list of T cell receptor beta chains from one sample in a study of early T cells in non-severe SARS-CoV-2 infection. TCRdb re-called the 5' RACE reads through MiXCR, storing one row per CDR3 protein. This sample yields about 70,000 distinct CDR3 sequences, of which 8% to 10% are seen a single time; less than 20% belongs to the top ten. Specimen: whole blood, collected at baseline. The receptors come from an adult who was a healthcare worker with PCR-confirmed SARS-CoV-2 infection or an uninfected control (not recorded which). The CDR3 runs from the conserved cysteine through the conserved F or W. D genes are given only for firm matches. Rows give clone size only sometimes, using once, few, many, or a class for an expanded clone.

D gene	V gene	clone size	J gene	CDR3 DNA	CDR3 protein
.	TRBV29-1	many	TRBJ1-2	TGCAGCGTTGAAGATCTTTCCAGCTATGGCTACACCTTC	CSVEDLSSYGYTF
.	TRBV11-2	many	TRBJ1-6	TGTGCCAGCAGCTGGAGGTATTCACCCCTCCACTTT	CASSWRYSPLHF
TRBD1	TRBV12-3/TRBV12-4	few	TRBJ1-2	TGTGCCAGCAGAGATAACAGGGGGAACTATGGCTACACCTTC	CASRDNRGNYGYTF
.	TRBV3-1	medium-sized	TRBJ2-1	TGTGCCAGCAGCCAAGGGGGTGAGATTCTCTTC	CASSQGGEILF
.	TRBV20-1	few	TRBJ2-7	TGCAGTGCTAGATTTCCAGCGACCTACGAGCAGTACTTC	CSARFPATYEQYF
.	TRBV11-3	.	TRBJ1-1	TGTGCCAGCAGCTTAGGGGGCGGCGGTACTGAAGCTTTCTTT	CASSLGGGGTEAFF
.	TRBV28	.	TRBJ1-4	TGTGCCAGCAGTGCCCCGGGCTCCGCAACTAATGAAAAACTGTTTTTT	CASSAPGSATNEKLFF
TRBD1	TRBV30	many	TRBJ1-6	TGTGCCTGGAAGCTTGGCGGGACAGGGAATTCACCCCTCCACTTT	CAWKLGGTGNSPLHF
.	TRBV4-2	many	TRBJ2-1	TGTGCCAGCAGCCCGGGGATAGCGGACTACAATGAGCAGTTCTTC	CASSPGIADYNEQFF
TRBD2	TRBV6-2/TRBV6-3	.	TRBJ2-3	TGTGCCAGCAGCGAGCCGGGACTAGGGGCCCTTACGCAGTATTTT	CASSEPGLGALTQYF
TRBD1	TRBV28	many	TRBJ2-7	TGTGCCAGCAGCGCCGGACAGGGGGCGTCCTACGAGCAGTACTTC	CASSAGQGASYEQYF
.	TRBV28	.	TRBJ2-7	TGTGCCAGCAGCGCGGGGCAGACATACGAGCAGTACTTC	CASSAGQTYEQYF
TRBD1	TRBV19	many	TRBJ2-5	TGTGCCAGTAGTATTTGGGTCGGACAGGCCCAAGAGACCCAGTACTTC	CASSIWVGQAQETQYF
.	TRBV28	few	TRBJ1-5	TGTGCCAGCAGACCCGACCGGGACGGAGATCAGCCCCAGCATTTT	CASRPDRDGDQPQHF
TRBD1	TRBV28	many	TRBJ2-3	TGTGCCAGCAGTTCTACGCAGACAGGGCCAGGGGATACGCAGTATTTT	CASSSTQTGPGDTQYF
.	TRBV6-5	few	TRBJ1-4	TGTGCCAGCAGTTACTCGGGGCTTGGGTTCGCAACTAATGAAAAACTGTTTTTT	CASSYSGLGFATNEKLFF